This T cell receptor (beta chain) derives from a study of cytomegalovirus exposure and HLA in healthy donors. As regards this clone: The antigen remains unidentified.

General observations from the study: The classifier reportedly diagnosed cytomegalovirus status with high specificity and sensitivity.

Clones were read by immunoSEQ multiplex PCR, and TCRdb kept only the in-frame ones, dropping some. The data show 150,000 to 200,000 clones, with about 81% seen just once and 0.95% to 1.5% held by the top ten. The CDR3 loop spans 16 amino acids. The germline V and J ends were trimmed by 1 base and 3 bases, with 16 bases remaining between them. Per the germline V gene, CDR1 is KGHSH and CDR2 is LQKENI. This chain uses TRBV18 with TRBJ2-7; possible D gene TRBD1, 6 bases. The receptor was isolated from a woman in her twenties or thirties in good health and CMV-seronegative. Sequencing input: PBMCs. In DNA, the CDR3 is TGTGCCAGCTCACCACTACAGGGTTCGACTGACTACGAGCAGTACTTC. This sequence encodes CASSPLQGSTDYEQYF.